The entry that follows covers one T cell receptor beta chain sequence. This CDR3 has 14 residues. V was cut by 3 bases and J by 5 bases, with 11 bases left in between. Germline assignment: CDR1 SGHAT and CDR2 FQNNGV. The table came from immunoSEQ multiplex PCR; TCRdb's copy has only in-frame clones and leaves some out. The data contain tens of thousands of clones, about 91% of them seen just once; the ten biggest clones take up approximately 2%. The entry originates in a study of T cell changes during pregnancy in multiple sclerosis. J is TRBJ2-4 and V is TRBV11-2; weak D call: TRBD2 (6 bases). This TCR came from a female donor with multiple sclerosis, enrolled in a pregnancy study. Sequencing used peripheral blood, obtained in the third trimester of pregnancy. The CDR3 region is CASSFGGLENIQYF. CDR3 bases: TGTGCCAGCAGCTTCGGGGGTTTGGAAAACATTCAGTACTTC.